This T cell receptor (beta chain) emerged from a study of blood T cell repertoires in COVID-19. Across the study: Spain, Italy and the United States supplied samples that represented acute and convalescent COVID-19. PBMCs, B-cell-depleted T cells, or T cells were the source of the cDNA or gDNA that made up the material.

Per the original methods: The authors estimated nucleated cell counts from reference gene primer amplification. Profiling relied on immunoSEQ multiplex PCR, and the TCRdb table lists in-frame clones only, not all of them. D and trimming come from the DNA, and the V and J calls and clone size come from that table. There are over 150,000 clones in the sample; approximately 83% occur only once, and around 10% lies in the top ten. Seattle researchers signed up patients amid active infection and tracked them longitudinally. Trimming cost V 6 bases and J 7 bases, with 16 bases left between them. Germline V lookup: CDR1 SGHRS, CDR2 YFSETQ. The CDR3 consists of 13 residues.

The chain links TRBV5-1 to TRBJ1-2, with D maybe TRBD1 (5 bases). The TCR sequence derives from a woman aged 55 to 70 with COVID-19, enrolled during active disease. The sample taken for sequencing was peripheral blood. CDR3 sequence: CASTRDSLAGYTF. CDR3 DNA sequence: TGCGCCAGCACCCGTGACAGCCTGGCTGGCTACACCTTC.